This T cell receptor beta chain came from a study of technical replicates of blood from a few donors (dated by TCRdb to about 2017). Taken from the germline V gene (reference sequence), the CDR1 and CDR2 loops are LNHDA and SQIVND. Relative to germline, V is 0 bases shorter and J is 1 base shorter, with 13 bases between their ends. Including cysteine and phenylalanine, the CDR3 has 17 amino acids. The DNA shown is the 51-base CDR3, in frame from base 1. Libraries came from the immunoSEQ multiplex PCR assay. In TCRdb, the immuneACCESS table is reduced to in-frame sequences with V and J assigned. These tables do not hold every clone; where another copy was compared, an unresolved V gene accounts for under half, and the others remain unexplained. This sample comprises 50,000 to 70,000 clones, approximately 94% of them detected only once. About 3% of the sample goes to the ten largest clones. With respect to this clone: Its antigen is not yet known. Base quality data are lacking; no much larger clone is found one base away.

The sample comprised PBMCs. This sequence was found in a human donor in good health. Some clones in this sample may be carry-over from other donors' samples. The receptor chain draws on TRBV19 and TRBJ1-5; a tentative D match to TRBD1 spans 5 bases. Here the CDR3 is given as CASSIDGAVFSNQPQHF. The nucleotide sequence reads TGTGCCAGTAGTATAGATGGGGCAGTATTCAGCAATCAGCCCCAGCATTTT.